The 9 T cell receptor beta chains listed next were all sequenced from one sample in a study of post-analysis software for immune sequencing data. Study-wide points: Controls showed lower frequencies than patients for five TRBV segments, and TRBV5-6, TRBV5-1 and TRBV20-1 were among these.

These receptors lack a known antigen. Unique molecular identifiers were carried by the TCR beta cDNA libraries. TCRdb independently ran MiXCR on the PCR reads; one entry per CDR3 protein. The sample yields 700,000 to 800,000 distinct CDR3 sequences, roughly 30% seen once. The source material was blood. Source of these receptors: a girl between 10 and 17 years old with multiple sclerosis.

This chain connects TRBV5-1 to TRBJ2-3; D not certain. V shed 3 bases and J shed 8 bases, with 10 bases lying between them. The CDR3 has 12 residues. Looked up from germline, CDR1 is SGHRS and CDR2 is YFSETQ. CDR3 sequence reads: CASSSETATQYF. CDR3 bases: TGCGCCAGCAGCTCCGAGACGGCTACGCAGTATTTT.

The V and J genes are TRBV27 and TRBJ1-1; a weak D match, TRBD1 (6 bases). V was shortened by 5 bases and J by 2 bases, with 9 bases between the two germline ends. This CDR3 spans 13 amino acids. Germline V gene sequence: CDR1 MNHEY, CDR2 SMNVEV (reference sequence). The CDR3 coding sequence is TGTGCCAGCAGTCGACAGGATAACACTGAAGCTTTCTTT. Translation: CASSRQDNTEAFF.

This chain joins TRBV13 and TRBJ2-1; 9 bases are shared with TRBD1. This CDR3 is built from 15 residues. Germline-derived CDR1 and CDR2 are PRHDT and FYEKMQ (reference sequence). Unmatched junction bases numbered 9, after V lost 5 bases and J lost 7 bases. CDR3 sequence reads: CASSPGGQGVNEQFF. DNA of the CDR3: TGTGCCAGCAGCCCCGGGGGACAGGGAGTAAATGAGCAGTTCTTC.

The chain employs TRBV3-1 and TRBJ2-1, with 7 bases aligning to TRBD2. Trimming took 0 bases from V and 15 from J; bases not matched to a gene: 5. CDR1 LGHDT and CDR2 YNNKEL come from the germline V gene (reference sequence). The CDR3 is 12 residues long. The CDR3 coding sequence is TGTGCCAGCAGCCAAGATGGGACTATCCGGTTCTTC. Protein: CASSQDGTIRFF.

This clonotype showed up just a few times. The V call is TRBV7-2, the J call TRBJ2-3, with a possible D match to TRBD1 (5 bases). V lost 1 base, J lost 5 bases, and 7 bases lay in between. CDR3 size: 13 residues. The V gene's germline CDR1 is SGHTA and CDR2 FQGNSA. The CDR3 reads CASSLGTKDTQYF. The CDR3 DNA follows: TGTGCCAGCAGCTTAGGGACAAAAGATACGCAGTATTTT.

Ten or more counts support this clonotype. The rearrangement links TRBV29-1 to TRBJ2-3; no clear D gene. The CDR3 covers 13 residues. Germline V lookup: CDR1 SQVTM, CDR2 ANQGSEA. Trimming took 6 bases from V and 1 from J, leaving 11 bases between them. The CDR3 sequence: CSVVVLGTDTQYF. In nucleotides, the CDR3 is TGCAGCGTCGTCGTTTTGGGCACAGATACGCAGTATTTT.

J is TRBJ2-5 and V is TRBV25-1, with a weak D call TRBD2 (7 bases). CDR1 is MGHDK, CDR2 SYGVNS, per germline. Between the trimmed V and J ends, which lost 2 bases and 4 bases, there was a span of 14 bases. The length of the CDR3 is 15 residues. The CDR3 region is CASSERYREGETQYF. CDR3 coding DNA: TGTGCCAGCAGTGAACGGTACAGGGAGGGAGAGACCCAGTACTTC.

This clonotype was counted between two and nine times. V usage is TRBV9 and J usage is TRBJ2-3, with D perhaps given as TRBD1 or TRBD2 (6 bases each). This CDR3 is 15 amino acids long. Trimming removed 0 bases at V and 5 bases at J, with 13 bases between. Germline values: CDR1 SGDLS, CDR2 YYNGEE. CDR3: CASSVGGAKGDTQYF. The CDR3 DNA is TGTGCCAGCAGCGTAGGGGGGGCTAAAGGAGATACGCAGTATTTT.

The CDR3 region is CSVLAGVSNQPQHF. The DNA of the CDR3 is TGCAGCGTCCTAGCGGGAGTTAGCAATCAGCCCCAGCATTTT. The chain joins TRBV29-1 to TRBJ1-5, with D unclear. Trimming stripped 6 bases from V and 0 bases from J, with 12 bases between. Germline V lookup: CDR1 SQVTM, CDR2 ANQGSEA. CDR3 size: 14 residues.